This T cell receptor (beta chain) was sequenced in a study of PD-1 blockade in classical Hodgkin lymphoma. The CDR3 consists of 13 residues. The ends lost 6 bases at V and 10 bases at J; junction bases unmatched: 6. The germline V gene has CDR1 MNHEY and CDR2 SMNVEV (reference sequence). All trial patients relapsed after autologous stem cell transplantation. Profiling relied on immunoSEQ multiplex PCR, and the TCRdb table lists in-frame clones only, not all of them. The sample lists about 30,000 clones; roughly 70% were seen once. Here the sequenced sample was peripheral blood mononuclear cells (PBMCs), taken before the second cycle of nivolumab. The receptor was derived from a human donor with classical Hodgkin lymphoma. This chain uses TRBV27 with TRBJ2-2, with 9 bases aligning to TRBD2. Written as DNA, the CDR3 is TGTGCCAGCAGGTTCCAGCGGGGGGAGGAGCTGTTTTTT. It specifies CASRFQRGEELFF.